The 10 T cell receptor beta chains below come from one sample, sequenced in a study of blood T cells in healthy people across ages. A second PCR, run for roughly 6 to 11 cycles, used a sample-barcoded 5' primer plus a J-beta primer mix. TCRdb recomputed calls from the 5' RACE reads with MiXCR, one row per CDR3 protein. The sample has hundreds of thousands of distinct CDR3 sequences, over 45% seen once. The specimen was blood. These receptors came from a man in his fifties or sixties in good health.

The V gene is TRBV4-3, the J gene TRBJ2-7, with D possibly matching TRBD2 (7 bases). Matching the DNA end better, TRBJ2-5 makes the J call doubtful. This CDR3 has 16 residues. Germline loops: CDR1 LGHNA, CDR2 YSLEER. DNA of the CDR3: TGCGCCAGCAGCCAAGGTTGGGGGGGGCTGGTAGAGACCCAGTACTTC. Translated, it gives CASSQGWGGLVETQYF.

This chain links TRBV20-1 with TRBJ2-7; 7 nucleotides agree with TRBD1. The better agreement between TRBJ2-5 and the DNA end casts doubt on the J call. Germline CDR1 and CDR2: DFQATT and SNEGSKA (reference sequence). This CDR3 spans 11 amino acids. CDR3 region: CSATNRGTQYF. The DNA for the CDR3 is TGCAGTGCTACGAACAGGGGGACCCAGTACTTC.

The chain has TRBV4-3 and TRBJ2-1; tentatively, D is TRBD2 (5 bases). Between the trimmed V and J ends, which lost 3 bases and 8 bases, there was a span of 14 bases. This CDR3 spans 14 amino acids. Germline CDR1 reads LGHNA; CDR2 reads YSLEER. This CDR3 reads CASSQVGLRDEQFF. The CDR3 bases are TGCGCCAGCAGCCAGGTCGGACTTAGGGATGAGCAGTTCTTC.

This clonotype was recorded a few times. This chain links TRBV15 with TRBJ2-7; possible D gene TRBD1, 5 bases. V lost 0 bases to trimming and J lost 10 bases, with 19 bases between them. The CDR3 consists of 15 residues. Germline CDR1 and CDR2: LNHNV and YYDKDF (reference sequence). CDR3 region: CATSRDLGAGLVQYF. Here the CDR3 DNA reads TGTGCCACCAGCAGAGATCTTGGGGCAGGGCTAGTTCAGTACTTC.

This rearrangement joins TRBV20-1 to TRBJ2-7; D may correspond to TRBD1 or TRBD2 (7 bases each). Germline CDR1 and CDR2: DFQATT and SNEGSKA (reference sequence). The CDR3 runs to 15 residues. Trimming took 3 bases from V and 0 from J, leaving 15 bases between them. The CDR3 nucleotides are TGCAGTGCTAGTTCAAGCGGGGACAGCTCCTACGAGCAGTACTTC. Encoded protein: CSASSSGDSSYEQYF.

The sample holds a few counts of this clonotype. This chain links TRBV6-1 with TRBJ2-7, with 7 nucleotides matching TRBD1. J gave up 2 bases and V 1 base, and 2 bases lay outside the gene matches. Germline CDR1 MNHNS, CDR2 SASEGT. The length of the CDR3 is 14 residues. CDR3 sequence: CASSEDRGPYEQYF. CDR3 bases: TGTGCCAGCAGTGAAGATAGGGGGCCCTACGAGCAGTACTTC.

CDR3 loop: CSASPGADETQYF. In DNA, the CDR3 is TGCAGTGCTAGCCCGGGGGCGGATGAGACCCAGTACTTC. The V gene is TRBV20-1, the J gene TRBJ2-4, with D perhaps assigned TRBD1 or TRBD2 (6 bases each). The J call could be wrong; TRBJ2-5 is a better fit for the DNA end. The CDR3 is 13 amino acids. Germline V lookup: CDR1 DFQATT, CDR2 SNEGSKA (reference sequence).

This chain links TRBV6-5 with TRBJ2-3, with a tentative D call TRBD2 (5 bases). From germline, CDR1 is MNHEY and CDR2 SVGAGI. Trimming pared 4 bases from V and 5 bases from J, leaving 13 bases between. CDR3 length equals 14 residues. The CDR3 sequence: CASSFDGNEDTQYF. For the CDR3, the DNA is TGTGCCAGCAGTTTCGACGGGAATGAAGATACGCAGTATTTT.

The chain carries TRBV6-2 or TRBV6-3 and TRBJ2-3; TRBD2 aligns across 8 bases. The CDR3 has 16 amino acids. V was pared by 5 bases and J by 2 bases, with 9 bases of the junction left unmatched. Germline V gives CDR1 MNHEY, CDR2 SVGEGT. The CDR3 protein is CASSHLLAGNTDTQYF. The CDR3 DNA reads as TGTGCCAGCAGTCACCTCTTAGCGGGAAACACAGATACGCAGTATTTT.

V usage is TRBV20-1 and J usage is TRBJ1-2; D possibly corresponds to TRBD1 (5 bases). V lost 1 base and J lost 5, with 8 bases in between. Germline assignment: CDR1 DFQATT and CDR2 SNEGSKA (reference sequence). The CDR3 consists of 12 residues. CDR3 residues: CSARVDSYGYTF. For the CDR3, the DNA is TGCAGTGCTAGAGTAGACAGTTATGGCTACACCTTC.